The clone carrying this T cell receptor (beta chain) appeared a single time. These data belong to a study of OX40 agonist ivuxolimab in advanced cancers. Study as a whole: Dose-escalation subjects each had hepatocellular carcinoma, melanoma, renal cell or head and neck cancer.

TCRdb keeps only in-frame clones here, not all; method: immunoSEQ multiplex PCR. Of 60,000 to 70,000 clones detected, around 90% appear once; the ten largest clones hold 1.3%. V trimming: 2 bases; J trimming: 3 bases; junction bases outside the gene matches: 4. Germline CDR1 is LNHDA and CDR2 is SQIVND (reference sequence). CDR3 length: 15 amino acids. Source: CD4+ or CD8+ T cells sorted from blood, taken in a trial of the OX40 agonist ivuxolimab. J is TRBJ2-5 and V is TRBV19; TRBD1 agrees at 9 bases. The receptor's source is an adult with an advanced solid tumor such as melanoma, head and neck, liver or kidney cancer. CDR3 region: CASSIIRDREETQYF. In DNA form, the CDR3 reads TGTGCCAGTAGTATAATCCGGGACAGGGAAGAGACCCAGTACTTC.